The rows below give T cell receptor beta chains drawn from one sample of a study of T cells in Graves' hyperthyroidism and ophthalmopathy. TCRdb itself ran the multiplex PCR reads through MiXCR, one entry per CDR3 protein. This table holds about 700,000 distinct CDR3 sequences, 11% to 15% found once. The sample taken for sequencing was blood. The receptors derive from a woman under 30 with Graves' hyperthyroidism. CDR3s include the opening cysteine and the closing phenylalanine or tryptophan. A D gene is named only where the DNA matches it firmly. The size field is filled for only some rows; it gives once, few, many or a size class.

TRBJ2-1 | NA | TRBV7-8 | many | TGTGCCAGCAGCTTACGGGGTTGGGGCTACAATGAGCAGTTCTTC | CASSLRGWGYNEQFF
TRBJ1-4 | TRBD1 | TRBV6-1 | NA | TGTGCCAGCAGTAAATTCTCACAGGGGGCGAGTGAAAAACTGTTTTTT | CASSKFSQGASEKLFF
TRBJ1-3 | NA | TRBV30 | many | TGTGCCTGGACCACAGGGATCTCTGGAAACACCATATATTTT | CAWTTGISGNTIYF
TRBJ2-7 | NA | TRBV13 | few | TGTGCCAGCAGCGTAGGGGGGCCTTACGAGCAGTACTTC | CASSVGGPYEQYF
TRBJ2-6 | NA | TRBV6-1 | NA | TGTGCCAGCAGTTGGCCCCCAGGGGCTGGGGCCAACGTCCTGACTTTC | CASSWPPGAGANVLTF
TRBJ1-1 | NA | TRBV27 | medium-sized | TGTGCCAGCAGCTTGAGACAGAACACTGAAGCTTTCTTT | CASSLRQNTEAFF
TRBJ2-5 | TRBD1 | TRBV3-1 | many | TGTGCCAGCAGTCGACAGGGAACGGGAGAGACCCAGTACTTC | CASSRQGTGETQYF
TRBJ2-7 | NA | TRBV6-5 | NA | TGTGCCAGCAGTTACCGACAGTACCCGAGCTCCTACGAGCAGTACTTC | CASSYRQYPSSYEQYF
TRBJ2-7 | NA | TRBV6-5 | few | TGTGCCAGCAGTTACTCGGGGACATGGGGGGGCTTGGGTGAGCAGTACTTC | CASSYSGTWGGLGEQYF
TRBJ2-7 | NA | TRBV2 | NA | TGTGCCAGCAGTGAAGCCCCCACAGGAGTCAACGAGCAGTACTTC | CASSEAPTGVNEQYF
TRBJ1-5 | NA | TRBV20-1 | many | TGCAGTGCTTCCACACAGCCAAATCAGCCCCAGCATTTT | CSASTQPNQPQHF
TRBJ2-1 | TRBD2 | TRBV30 | many | TGTGCCTGGAGTGTTCGTCCCGGGAGGGCCTACAATGAGCAGTTCTTC | CAWSVRPGRAYNEQFF
TRBJ2-5 | TRBD1 | TRBV12-3/TRBV12-4 | many | TGTGCCAGCAGTCAGGGACAGGGACCTGTGGAGACCCAGTACTTC | CASSQGQGPVETQYF
TRBJ2-1 | TRBD2 | TRBV3-1 | many | TGTGCCAGCAGCTATCTAGCGGGAAATGCGGATGAGCAGTTCTTC | CASSYLAGNADEQFF
TRBJ2-6 | NA | TRBV6-1 | NA | TGTGCCAGCGGATCTACCCCTGTTCTTAGGGGGGCCAACGTCCTGACTTTC | CASGSTPVLRGANVLTF
TRBJ2-1 | TRBD2 | TRBV11-2 | NA | TGTGCCAGCAGCCCCGGGGGGGAGCGCCACAATGAGCAGTTCTTC | CASSPGGERHNEQFF
TRBJ2-3 | NA | TRBV12-3/TRBV12-4 | NA | TGTGCCAGCAGCCCCTTGAGCGCCTCTAGCACAGATACGCAGTATTTT | CASSPLSASSTDTQYF
TRBJ2-2 | TRBD2 | TRBV7-8 | NA | TGTGCCAGTAGCGGGAGCGGCGGGGAGCTGTTTTTT | CASSGSGGELFF
TRBJ1-2 | TRBD1 | TRBV28 | NA | TGTGCCAGCAGTTTAGGGCGCGGGACAGGAGGTGGCTACACCTTC | CASSLGRGTGGGYTF
TRBJ2-3 | NA | TRBV11-1 | many | TGTGCCAGCAGCTCACCGGGTAGAACCGGCACAGATACGCAGTATTTT | CASSSPGRTGTDTQYF
TRBJ2-1 | NA | TRBV11-3 | many | TGTGCCAGCAGCTTAGGGATTGTCAATGAGCAGTTCTTC | CASSLGIVNEQFF
TRBJ2-3 | TRBD2 | TRBV7-9 | NA | TGTGCCAGCGGACTAGCGGGAGCGGCTACGCAGTATTTT | CASGLAGAATQYF
TRBJ2-7 | TRBD2 | TRBV11-1 | many | TGTGCCAGCAGCTCTAGCGGGAGAGGGCACGAGCAGTACTTC | CASSSSGRGHEQYF
TRBJ2-5 | NA | TRBV7-8 | many | TGTGCCAGCAGCTTAGCTAGTTGGGAGACCCAGTACTTC | CASSLASWETQYF
TRBJ2-7 | TRBD1 | TRBV29-1 | NA | TGCAGCGTTGGGGGACAGGCCATCCGGGAGCAGTACTTC | CSVGGQAIREQYF
TRBJ2-1 | TRBD2 | TRBV7-8 | many | TGTGCCAGCAGCTCTCGGACTAGTTATGAGCAGTTCTTC | CASSSRTSYEQFF
TRBJ2-1 | NA | TRBV27 | many | TGTGCCAGCAGTTTAACCTTGTACTACAATGAGCAGTTCTTC | CASSLTLYYNEQFF
TRBJ2-6 | NA | TRBV7-7 | few | TGTGCCAGCAGCTTAGGGGCAGGGACTGGGGCCAACGTCCTGACTTTC | CASSLGAGTGANVLTF
TRBJ2-5 | NA | TRBV24-1 | NA | TGTGCCACCAGTGACATATATCAAGAGACCCAGTACTTC | CATSDIYQETQYF
TRBJ2-5 | NA | TRBV20-1 | NA | TGCAGTGCTAGAGAAGCCCTTGCGCAAGAGACCCAGTACTTC | CSAREALAQETQYF
TRBJ1-2 | TRBD1 | TRBV29-1 | NA | TGCAGCGTGAGGACAGGAGAACCCCTAATCACCTTC | CSVRTGEPLITF
TRBJ1-4 | NA | TRBV29-1 | once | TGCAGCGCACAGGGCCACGGCCCCGAAAAACTGTTTTTT | CSAQGHGPEKLFF
TRBJ2-2 | NA | TRBV12-3/TRBV12-4 | few | TGTGCCAGCAGTTTAGCAGGGAGTGCGGCCGGGGAGCTGTTTTTT | CASSLAGSAAGELFF